Below are 15 T cell receptor beta chains sequenced from a single sample in a study of T cells in Graves' hyperthyroidism and ophthalmopathy. The source material, RNA transcripts, was used to amplify TCR beta CDR3 regions. HTBI primers were employed in a first-round RT-PCR of the TCR CDR3. Using its own MiXCR run on the multiplex PCR reads, TCRdb lists one record per CDR3 protein. The table has around 420,000 distinct CDR3 sequences, 15% to 19% seen once. Input material: blood. Receptor source: a woman between 18 and 29 years old with Graves' hyperthyroidism.

The chain carries TRBV4-3 and TRBJ2-7; 10 bases match TRBD1. V was clipped by 3 bases and J by 1 base; unmatched bases: 9. The germline CDR1 and CDR2 sequences are LGHNA and YSLEER. The CDR3 is 17 residues long. CDR3 DNA: TGCGCCAGCAGCCACTATGCGGGGACAGGGGCATCCTACGAGCAGTACTTC. Translation gives CASSHYAGTGASYEQYF.

This clonotype was recorded many times. This chain connects TRBV2 to TRBJ1-2, with TRBD1 matching 8 bases. The CDR3 spans 14 residues. In germline, CDR1 is SNHLY, CDR2 FYNNEI. V dropped 6 bases and J dropped 7; count of bases not matched to a gene: 10. The DNA for the CDR3 is TGTGCCAGCAGGTGGACAGGGTCCACCCTTGGCTACACCTTC. Its translation is CASRWTGSTLGYTF.

The chain combines TRBV5-8 with TRBJ1-4; a weak D match, TRBD1 (5 bases). V was trimmed by 0 bases and J by 5 bases, leaving 20 bases between them. The CDR3 spans 18 residues. Per germline, CDR1 SGHTS and CDR2 YDEGEE. In nucleotides, the CDR3 is TGTGCCAGCAGCTTGGGGGCCTCGGGGACGGCGATAAATGAAAAACTGTTTTTT. This sequence encodes CASSLGASGTAINEKLFF.

There are many counts of this clonotype. This chain connects TRBV7-2 to TRBJ2-3, with 9 bases matching TRBD1. Germline CDR1 and CDR2: SGHTA and FQGNSA. V was clipped by 6 bases and J by 1 base; unmatched bases: 5. CDR3 length: 15 residues. CDR3: CASSLDRGGTDTQYF. CDR3 in DNA: TGTGCCAGCAGTCTCGACAGGGGGGGCACAGATACGCAGTATTTT.

This clonotype was recorded a few times. This chain links TRBV20-1 with TRBJ2-3, with D possibly being TRBD2 (5 bases). The V end was cut by 4 bases, the J end by 1 base, with 12 bases between. Germline CDR1 and CDR2: DFQATT and SNEGSKA (reference sequence). The CDR3 is 14 amino acids. Here the CDR3 DNA reads TGCAGTGCTATTGAGGGTATTGGCACAGATACGCAGTATTTT. Its protein is CSAIEGIGTDTQYF.

As concerns this clonotype: The junction differs from germline at one of its ends, possibly a read error. J is TRBJ1-4 and V is TRBV6-5; D is ambiguous. The germline CDR1 and CDR2 sequences are MNHEY and SVGAGI. CDR3 length: 19 residues. CDR3 bases: TGTGCCAGCAGTTACGCCGCGAGGACGGAGAAAGCAACTAATGAAAAACTGCTTTTT. As protein: CASSYAARTEKATNEKLLF.

The genes are TRBV6-1 and TRBJ2-1, with 13 bases matching TRBD2. After removal of 6 bases from V and 14 bases from J, the junction contained 10 bases not matched to a gene. There are 14 residues in the CDR3. Germline CDR1 and CDR2: MNHNS and SASEGT. The DNA for the CDR3 is TGTGCCAGCAGCACCTTTGGACTAGCGGGAGTGGAGTTCTTC. This gives the protein CASSTFGLAGVEFF.

This clonotype was seen more than once but under ten times. The chain recombines TRBV13 with TRBJ2-1, with TRBD2 matching over 8 bases. The CDR3 has 15 residues. Germline assignment: CDR1 PRHDT and CDR2 FYEKMQ (reference sequence). Trimming took 5 bases from V and 8 from J; bases not matched to a gene: 11. The CDR3 DNA reads TGTGCCAGCAGCGCGGGACTAGTGGGAATCGATGAGCAGTTCTTC. The encoded protein is CASSAGLVGIDEQFF.

This clonotype turned up a few times. The rearrangement joins TRBV6-1 to TRBJ2-2; D ambiguous. This CDR3 comprises 17 residues. The germline gives CDR1 MNHNS, CDR2 SASEGT. The V end lost 6 bases, the J end lost 4 bases, and 21 bases lay between the germline ends. CDR3 sequence: CASSPRPARRTTGELFF. In nucleotides, the CDR3 is TGTGCCAGCAGCCCTAGACCCGCACGAAGGACCACCGGGGAGCTGTTTTTT.

This clonotype was recorded many times. This rearrangement joins TRBV5-1 to TRBJ2-4; 9 bases agree with TRBD1. V shed 3 bases and J 4 bases; nucleotides not matched to a gene: 2. This CDR3 has 14 amino acids. CDR1 is SGHRS and CDR2 is YFSETQ in the germline V gene. The CDR3 is CASSWGQGKNIQYF. The CDR3 nucleotides are TGCGCCAGCAGCTGGGGACAGGGTAAAAACATTCAGTACTTC.

The rearrangement uses TRBV20-1 and TRBJ2-3, with TRBD2 matching over 13 bases. V lost 3 bases to trimming and J lost 1 base; unmatched junction nucleotides: 10. CDR1 and CDR2 from the germline V gene are DFQATT and SNEGSKA (reference sequence). This CDR3 region has 18 residues. Written as DNA, the CDR3 is TGCAGTGCTAGCTTCGGACTAGCGGGAGTCGCCCGCACAGATACGCAGTATTTT. This translates into CSASFGLAGVARTDTQYF.

This clonotype has a count of ten or more. The chain carries TRBV20-1 and TRBJ1-5; no clear D. CDR3 length: 14 residues. The germline V and J ends were trimmed by 6 bases and 0 bases, with 12 bases remaining between them. Germline loops: CDR1 DFQATT, CDR2 SNEGSKA (reference sequence). This CDR3 reads CSASDGGSNQPQHF. CDR3 sequence (DNA): TGCAGTGCATCTGACGGAGGTAGCAATCAGCCCCAGCATTTT.

This clonotype was picked up many times. The V call is TRBV9, the J call TRBJ1-1; D is uncertain. The CDR3 loop spans 14 amino acids. V lost 2 bases and J lost 1, with 9 bases in between. The germline V gene has CDR1 SGDLS and CDR2 YYNGEE. CDR3: CASSVGGPNTEAFF. The CDR3, as DNA: TGTGCCAGCAGCGTCGGCGGACCGAACACTGAAGCTTTCTTT.

The V gene is TRBV20-1, the J gene TRBJ2-2; D not resolved. CDR3 length: 12 residues. V lost 4 bases and J lost 6, with 9 bases in between. The V gene's germline CDR1 is DFQATT and CDR2 SNEGSKA (reference sequence). The CDR3 DNA follows: TGCAGTGCTACCCCCGGGCCCGGGGAGCTGTTTTTT. Residues: CSATPGPGELFF.

This clonotype was found many times. The chain employs TRBV5-1 and TRBJ2-1; 13 bases map to TRBD2. The V gene end was trimmed by 4 bases and the J gene end by 0 bases; junction bases not matched to a gene: 10. Germline-derived CDR1 and CDR2 are SGHRS and YFSETQ. CDR3 length equals 19 residues. CDR3 sequence: CASSPKGLAGKSSYNEQFF. The CDR3, as DNA: TGCGCCAGCAGCCCGAAGGGACTAGCGGGAAAAAGCTCCTACAATGAGCAGTTCTTC.